This T cell receptor (beta chain) stems from a study of T cell repertoires in cytomegalovirus infection. TCRdb reprocessed the reads via MiXCR and lists one record per CDR3 protein. The sample shows around 770,000 distinct CDR3 sequences, 25% to 30% of them seen only once. On this clonotype itself: Its target is not known.

The sequences come from cultured CD8+ T cells from PBMCs, collected from culture after CMV antigen stimulation. This clonotype was sampled from a human donor in good health (CMV status not recorded). Some clones in this sample may be carry-over from other donors' samples.

CDR3 residues: CATSDSLGAGADFEQFF. For the CDR3, the DNA is TGTGCCACCAGTGATTCCCTCGGAGCGGGGGCTGACTTTGAGCAGTTCTTC. The V call is TRBV24-1, the J call TRBJ2-1; 8 bases align to TRBD2. The CDR3 spans 17 residues. Germline-derived CDR1 and CDR2 are KGHDR and SFDVKD. Germline trimming cut 2 bases from V and 9 bases from J; bases unmatched to any gene: 14.